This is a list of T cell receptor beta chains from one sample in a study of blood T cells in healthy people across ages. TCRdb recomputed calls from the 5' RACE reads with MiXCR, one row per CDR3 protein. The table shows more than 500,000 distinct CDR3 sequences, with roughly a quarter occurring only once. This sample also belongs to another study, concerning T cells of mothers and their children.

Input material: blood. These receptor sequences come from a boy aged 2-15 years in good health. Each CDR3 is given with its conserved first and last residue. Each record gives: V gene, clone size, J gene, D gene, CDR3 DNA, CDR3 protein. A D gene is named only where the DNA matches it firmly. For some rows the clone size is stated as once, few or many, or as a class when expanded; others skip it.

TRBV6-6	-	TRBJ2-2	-	TGTGCCAGCAGTTCGGCCAGGAACACCGGGGAGCTGTTTTTT	CASSSARNTGELFF
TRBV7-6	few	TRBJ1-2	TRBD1	TGTGCCAGCAGCTTAGCCGAGGACAGGGGGGACTACACCTTC	CASSLAEDRGDYTF
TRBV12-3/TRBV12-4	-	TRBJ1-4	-	TGTGCCAGCAGTCCGCAGGTCGGGGTAGCTAATGAAAAACTGTTTTTT	CASSPQVGVANEKLFF
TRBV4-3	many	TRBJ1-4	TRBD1	TGCGCCAGCAGCCAAGATCAGGGGACAGGGAGTGAAAAACTGTTTTTT	CASSQDQGTGSEKLFF
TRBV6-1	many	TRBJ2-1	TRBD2	TGTGCCAGCAGTGAAGTAGCGGGGGCCAACAATGAGCAGTTCTTC	CASSEVAGANNEQFF
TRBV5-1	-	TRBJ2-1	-	TGCGCCAGCACCACTTCGACAGGCTCCTACAATGAGCAGTTCTTC	CASTTSTGSYNEQFF
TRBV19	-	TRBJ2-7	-	TGTGCCAGTAGTGCCCCTGACAGAGGCTACGAGCAGTACTTC	CASSAPDRGYEQYF
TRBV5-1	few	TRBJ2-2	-	TGCGCCAGCAGCTTGGAGAGGGGAGCCACCGGGGAGCTGTTTTTT	CASSLERGATGELFF
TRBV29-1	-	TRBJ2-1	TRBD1	TGCAGCGCCCTGGGACAGGGGACCTACAATGAGCAGTTCTTC	CSALGQGTYNEQFF
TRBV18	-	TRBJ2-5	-	TGTGCCAGCTCACCGGAGGGTAAGAGTAAGCAGTACTTC	CASSPEGKSKQYF
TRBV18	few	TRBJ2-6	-	TGTGCCAGCTCACCACCGAACAGGGATGGGGCCAACGTCCTGACTTTC	CASSPPNRDGANVLTF
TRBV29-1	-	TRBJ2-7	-	TGCAGCGTCGCTCTTTCGTGGGCAAGTCACGAGCAGTACTTC	CSVALSWASHEQYF
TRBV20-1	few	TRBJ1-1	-	TGCAGTGCTAGGGACCCGAGGCAGGGGAGCACTGAAGCTTTCTTT	CSARDPRQGSTEAFF
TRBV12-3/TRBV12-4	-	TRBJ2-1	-	TGTGCCAGCAGTAAGGACTCGGATGAGCAGTTCTTC	CASSKDSDEQFF
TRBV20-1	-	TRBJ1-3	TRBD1	TGCAGTGCTAGAGACAGGGGGCTTAGCTCTGGAAACACCATATATTTT	CSARDRGLSSGNTIYF
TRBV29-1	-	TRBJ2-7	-	TGCAGCGTTGTTCAGTTCGAGGGGAAAGCCGAGCAGTACTTC	CSVVQFEGKAEQYF
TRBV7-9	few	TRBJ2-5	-	TGTGCCAGCGGAAGCGGAGGGCTGTACCAAGAGACCCAGTACTTC	CASGSGGLYQETQYF
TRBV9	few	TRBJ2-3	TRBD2	TGTGCCAGCAGCGTCGAGCGGGACTCCTTCACAGATACGCAGTATTTT	CASSVERDSFTDTQYF
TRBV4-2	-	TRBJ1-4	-	TGTGCCAGCAGCCAAGGCGGGGTAGGGTCTACTAATGAAAAACTGTTTTTT	CASSQGGVGSTNEKLFF
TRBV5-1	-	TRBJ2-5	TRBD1	TGCGCCGGTAGCTCAACCGGGACAGAAGAGACCCAGTACTTC	CAGSSTGTEETQYF
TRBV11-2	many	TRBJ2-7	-	TGTGCCAGCAGCCAGGGGTCCCGCTCGGGCTACGAGCAGTACTTC	CASSQGSRSGYEQYF
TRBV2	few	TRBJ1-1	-	TGTGCCAGCAGTGACCGGTTTATGAACACTGAAGCTTTCTTT	CASSDRFMNTEAFF
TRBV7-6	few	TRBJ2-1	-	TGTGCCAGCAGCTTAGGGCTTGTGGGGGGGGCCCGAGATGAGCAGTTCTTC	CASSLGLVGGARDEQFF
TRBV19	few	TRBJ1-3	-	TGTGCCAGCGGCCGGGGGGCGCCTTCGAACACCATATATTTT	CASGRGAPSNTIYF
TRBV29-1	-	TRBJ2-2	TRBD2	TGCAGCGGAGCGGGAGACCCTAACACCGGGGAGCTGTTTTTT	CSGAGDPNTGELFF
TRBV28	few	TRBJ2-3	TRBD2	TGTGCCATCTCTAGCGGGAGCACAGATACGCAGTATTTT	CAISSGSTDTQYF
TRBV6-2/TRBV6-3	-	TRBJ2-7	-	TGTGCCATCGGGGGAGTTTTGGGCCACTACTACGAGCAGTACTTC	CAIGGVLGHYYEQYF
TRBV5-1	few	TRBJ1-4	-	TGCGCCAGCAGCCTGATTGGTGGCGCAACTAATGAAAAACTGTTTTTT	CASSLIGGATNEKLFF
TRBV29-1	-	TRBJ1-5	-	TGCAGCGTTGGGGGGTTTAATCAGCCCCAGCATTTT	CSVGGFNQPQHF
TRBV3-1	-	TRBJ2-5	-	TGTGCCAGCAGCCAACTTACAGGATGGCAGTACTTC	CASSQLTGWQYF
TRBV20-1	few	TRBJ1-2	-	TGCAGTGCTGGGGCCGGGTATGGCTACACCTTC	CSAGAGYGYTF
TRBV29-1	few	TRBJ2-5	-	TGCAGCGTTGAAAGGAGAGGAACCCAGTACTTC	CSVERRGTQYF
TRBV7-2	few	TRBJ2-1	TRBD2	TGTGCCAGCAGGAGAGCGGGGGGTATCGACAATGAGCAGTTCTTC	CASRRAGGIDNEQFF
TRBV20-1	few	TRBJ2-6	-	TGCAGTGCGCGGAGACGGGGCACTGGGGCCAACGTCCTGACTTTC	CSARRRGTGANVLTF
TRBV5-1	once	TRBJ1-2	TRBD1	TGCGCCAGCAGCTTGTATGGAGGGGGCGACTCGGGAGGCTACACCTTC	CASSLYGGGDSGGYTF
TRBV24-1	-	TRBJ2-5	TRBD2	TGTGCCACCAGTGATTCGGGACTAGCGGGAGTGGGAGGAGAGACCCAGTGCTTC	CATSDSGLAGVGGETQCF
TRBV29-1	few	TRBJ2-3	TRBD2	TGCAGCGTTCGAGGGAGCGGGAGAGGCTATGATACGCAGTATTTT	CSVRGSGRGYDTQYF
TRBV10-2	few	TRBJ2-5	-	TGCGCCAGCAGAGGGGCTTCCGAGACCCAGTACTTC	CASRGASETQYF
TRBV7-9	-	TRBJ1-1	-	TGTGCCAGCAGCTTAAGCAGGGACGCTGAAGCTTTCTTT	CASSLSRDAEAFF
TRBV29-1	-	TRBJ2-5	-	TGCAGCGTTGTTGCCCTGGGTTTAAAAGAGACCCAGTACTTC	CSVVALGLKETQYF
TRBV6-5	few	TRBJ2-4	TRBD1	TGTGCCAGCAGCCGGGGGGACAGGGTCAACATTCAGTACTTC	CASSRGDRVNIQYF
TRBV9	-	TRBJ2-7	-	TGTGCCAGCAGCTTACGGGACCGCGCCGAGCAGTACTTC	CASSLRDRAEQYF
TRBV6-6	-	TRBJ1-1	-	TGTGCCAGCAGCCAACGGGGGGGGGACACTGAAGCTTTCTTT	CASSQRGGDTEAFF
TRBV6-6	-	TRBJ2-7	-	TGTGCCAGCAGTTCCCGGACAGAGTCGCCCGAGCAGTACTTC	CASSSRTESPEQYF
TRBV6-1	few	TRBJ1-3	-	TGTGCCAGCAGCTGGGGGGGGCCAACCTCTGGAAACACCATATATTTT	CASSWGGPTSGNTIYF
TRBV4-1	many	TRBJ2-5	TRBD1	TGCGCCAGCAGCCAAGCTTGGGGACAGGGGGCAGAAGAGACCCAGTACTTC	CASSQAWGQGAEETQYF
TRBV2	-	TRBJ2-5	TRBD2	TGTGCCAGCAGCCCGGGACTAGCTTTCTCCGGGGAGACCCAGTACTTC	CASSPGLAFSGETQYF
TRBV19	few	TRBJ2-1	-	TGTGCCAGTAGTCCCAGACCTGCCTCTTTCTCCTACAATGAGCAGTTCTTC	CASSPRPASFSYNEQFF
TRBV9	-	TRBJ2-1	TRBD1	TGTGCCAGCAACCCCGGACTGGGACAGGGGGTTGGTGAGCAGTTCTTC	CASNPGLGQGVGEQFF
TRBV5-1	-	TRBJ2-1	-	TGCGCCAGCAGCTTATACCCCCGGGGAAACAATGAGCAGTTCTTC	CASSLYPRGNNEQFF
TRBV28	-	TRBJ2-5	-	TGTGCCAGCAGTTTTCCAGGGTACCAAGAGACCCAGTACTTC	CASSFPGYQETQYF
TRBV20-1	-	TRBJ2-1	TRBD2	TGCAGTGCTACCCCGGGGGGACTAATCTACAATGAGCAGTTCTTC	CSATPGGLIYNEQFF